The 26 T cell receptor beta chains in this list originate from one sample, sequenced in a study of T cell changes during pregnancy in multiple sclerosis. Here immunoSEQ multiplex PCR was the method, and the copy in TCRdb shows in-frame clones only, minus some. This sample has roughly 40,000 clones, with roughly nine tenths found just once. Specimen: CD4+ T cells from peripheral blood mononuclear cells, collected before pregnancy. These receptor sequences come from a female donor with multiple sclerosis, enrolled in a pregnancy study.

The V gene is TRBV4-3, the J gene TRBJ2-7; 9 bases match TRBD1. Germline V lookup: CDR1 LGHNA, CDR2 YSLEER. J gave up 5 bases and V 2 bases, and 10 bases lay outside the gene matches. CDR3 length equals 16 residues. The CDR3 bases are TGCGCCAGCAGCCAAACCGGGACAGGGTTGCAAAACGAGCAGTACTTC. Translating gives CASSQTGTGLQNEQYF.

The V gene is TRBV7-2, the J gene TRBJ2-1; perhaps TRBD2 as D (5 bases). CDR3 length equals 13 residues. V was trimmed by 3 bases and J by 4 bases, leaving 7 bases between them. Germline loops: CDR1 SGHTA, CDR2 FQGNSA. The CDR3 DNA reads TGTGCCAGCAGCTTGGGAGCTTACAATGAGCAGTTCTTC. It codes for CASSLGAYNEQFF.

The chain links TRBV5-1 to TRBJ2-2; the match to TRBD1 covers 8 bases. This CDR3 is built from 18 residues. Germline CDR1 is SGHRS and CDR2 is YFSETQ. The ends lost 1 base at V and 2 bases at J; junction bases unmatched: 10. The CDR3 DNA reads TGCGCCAGCAGCTTGATGCCGACAGGGGCGATAAACACCGGGGAGCTGTTTTTT. Translation gives CASSLMPTGAINTGELFF. Full variable domain (missing parts from reference TRBV5-1 and TRBJ2-2): KAGVTQTPRYLIKTRGQQVTLSCSPISGHRSVSWYQQTPGQGLQFLFEYFSETQRNKGNFPGRFSGRQFSNSRSEMNVSTLELGDSALYLCASSLMPTGAINTGELFFGEGSRLTVL.

There are a few counts of this clone. The CDR3 loop is CSGGSGLRQNIQYF. DNA of the CDR3: TGCAGCGGTGGTTCCGGACTGAGGCAAAACATTCAGTACTTC. The chain couples TRBV29-1 to TRBJ2-4, with D maybe TRBD2 (5 bases). The CDR3 extends over 14 amino acids. V lost 7 bases and J 5 bases, leaving 18 bases between the germline ends. Germline loops: CDR1 SQVTM, CDR2 ANQGSEA.

The V call is TRBV19, the J call TRBJ1-2; 7 nucleotides agree with TRBD1. Per germline, CDR1 LNHDA and CDR2 SQIVND (reference sequence). V was pared by 1 base and J by 8 bases, with 10 bases of the junction left unmatched. This CDR3 is 15 amino acids long. In DNA form, the CDR3 reads TGTGCCAGTAGTATAGGCCTACCGACAGGGTCCGGCTACACCTTC. It codes for CASSIGLPTGSGYTF.

J is TRBJ2-3 and V is TRBV11-1; 8 nucleotides align to TRBD1. V trimming: 3 bases; J trimming: 6 bases; junction bases outside the gene matches: 5. CDR1 SGHAT and CDR2 FQDESV come from the germline V gene (reference sequence). The CDR3 consists of 14 residues. CDR3 loop: CASSFGTGSDTQYF. Here the CDR3 DNA reads TGTGCCAGCAGCTTTGGGACAGGCAGCGATACGCAGTATTTT.

The J gene is TRBJ1-5, the V gene TRBV9; D is unclear. V dropped 0 bases and J dropped 12 bases, with 16 bases sitting between them. This CDR3 comprises 14 residues. The germline gives CDR1 SGDLS, CDR2 YYNGEE. The CDR3 nucleotides are TGTGCCAGCAGCGTAGGGGTTCGGTCGGGTGACCAGCATTTT. As protein: CASSVGVRSGDQHF.

This clone was recorded once. V and J are TRBV19 and TRBJ1-2; 8 bases match TRBD1. Germline trimming cut 3 bases from V and 5 bases from J; bases unmatched to any gene: 8. This CDR3 contains 15 residues. CDR1 is LNHDA and CDR2 is SQIVND in the germline V gene (reference sequence). DNA for the CDR3: TGTGCCAGTAGTATGGGGACAGGCCTCCGGTATGGCTACACCTTC. Encoded protein: CASSMGTGLRYGYTF.

The rearrangement joins TRBV9 to TRBJ2-7, with a possible D match to TRBD2 (6 bases). The CDR3 has 12 amino acids. The germline V gene has CDR1 SGDLS and CDR2 YYNGEE. V was cut by 3 bases and J by 3 bases, with 7 bases left in between. Written as DNA, the CDR3 is TGTGCCAGCAGCGGGGGAGGCTACGAGCAGTACTTC. Translating it yields CASSGGGYEQYF.

This chain links TRBV18 with TRBJ1-3; unclear D gene. V shed 6 bases and J shed 0 bases, with 12 bases lying between them. CDR3 length equals 15 residues. Germline values: CDR1 KGHSH, CDR2 LQKENI. CDR3 bases: TGTGCCAGCTCCCCAGGACTCACCTCTGGAAACACCATATATTTT. It codes for CASSPGLTSGNTIYF.

This clone was seen only once. The V call is TRBV4-1, the J call TRBJ2-7; D remains unclear. CDR3 length: 14 amino acids. Germline V CDR1 and CDR2: MGHRA, YSYEKL. With 3 bases removed from V and 6 bases from J, the gap between germline ends came to 15 bases. CDR3: CASSQTYPRREQYF. DNA for the CDR3: TGCGCCAGCAGCCAGACCTATCCTAGGCGCGAGCAGTACTTC.

The V call is TRBV2, the J call TRBJ1-2; 10 positions agree with TRBD1. The CDR3 covers 13 residues. The germline V gene encodes CDR1 SNHLY and CDR2 FYNNEI. The trim removed 5 bases at V and 8 bases at J, leaving 5 bases unmatched. The CDR3 reads CASSPDRGRGYTF. DNA of the CDR3: TGTGCCAGCAGTCCTGACAGGGGGCGAGGCTACACCTTC.

The chain recombines TRBV7-2 with TRBJ2-3; D call uncertain. Germline values: CDR1 SGHTA, CDR2 FQGNSA. The ends were cut back, 8 bases at V and 9 bases at J, with 3 bases in the middle. There are 8 residues in the CDR3. The CDR3 reads CASPTQYF. The CDR3 coding sequence is TGTGCCAGCCCAACGCAGTATTTT.

The V call is TRBV4-3, the J call TRBJ1-2; TRBD1 might be the D (5 bases). Germline V gives CDR1 LGHNA, CDR2 YSLEER. The CDR3 length is 17 residues. V lost 1 base and J 6 bases, leaving 21 bases between the germline ends. The chain's CDR3 is CASSQAYMGIQGNGYTF. The CDR3 DNA reads as TGCGCCAGCAGCCAAGCGTATATGGGAATCCAGGGAAATGGCTACACCTTC.

The chain combines TRBV7-2 with TRBJ1-1; possibly TRBD1 for D (5 bases). Germline V lookup: CDR1 SGHTA, CDR2 FQGNSA. V dropped 4 bases and J dropped 1 base, with 13 bases sitting between them. The CDR3 is made up of 15 amino acids. The CDR3 region has the DNA TGTGCCAGCAGCTCCCAACAGGTACCGAACACTGAAGCTTTCTTT. Translated: CASSSQQVPNTEAFF. The full variable domain, in which reference TRBV7-2 and TRBJ1-1 provide the parts outside the CDR3, is GAGVSQSPSNKVTEKGKDVELRCDPISGHTALYWYRQSLGQGLEFLIYFQGNSAPDKSGLPSDRFSAERTGGSVSTLTIQRTQQEDSAVYLCASSSQQVPNTEAFFGQGTRLTVV.

The rearrangement uses TRBV7-2 and TRBJ2-5; maybe TRBD1 (6 bases). From germline, CDR1 is SGHTA and CDR2 FQGNSA. This CDR3 is built from 15 residues. Deletions cut 8 bases from V and 0 bases from J, with 16 bases between. CDR3 loop: CASSLIGGYQETQYF. The CDR3 DNA reads as TGTGCCAGCTCGTTAATTGGGGGCTACCAAGAGACCCAGTACTTC.

The chain is built from TRBV18 and TRBJ1-1; a weak D match, TRBD1 (5 bases). V was cut by 6 bases and J by 3 bases, with 20 bases left in between. Per the germline V gene, CDR1 is KGHSH and CDR2 is LQKENI. This CDR3 spans 16 amino acids. CDR3 in amino acids: CASSPIAGGGDTEAFF. Written as DNA, the CDR3 is TGTGCCAGCTCTCCAATCGCCGGGGGAGGGGACACTGAAGCTTTCTTT.

This chain uses TRBV7-2 with TRBJ2-5; 9 bases match TRBD2. This CDR3 contains 15 residues. Germline lookup yields CDR1 SGHTA and CDR2 FQGNSA. V trimming: 1 base; J trimming: 2 bases; junction bases outside the gene matches: 2. The CDR3 DNA reads TGTGCCAGCAGCTTAGTGGGACTAGCTCAAGAGACCCAGTACTTC. It yields the protein CASSLVGLAQETQYF.

The chain employs TRBV13 and TRBJ2-3, with 9 bases matching TRBD2. The V gene's germline CDR1 is PRHDT and CDR2 FYEKMQ (reference sequence). With 5 bases clipped from V and 4 bases from J, the junction kept 10 bases outside the gene matches. The CDR3 contains 16 residues. CDR3 sequence reads: CASSPPAGGVSDTQYF. The CDR3, as DNA: TGTGCCAGCAGCCCACCAGCGGGGGGAGTCTCAGATACGCAGTATTTT.

This rearrangement joins TRBV5-6 to TRBJ2-5; 8 bases agree with TRBD1. CDR1 is SGHDT and CDR2 is YYEEEE in the germline V gene. This CDR3 region has 17 residues. Unmatched junction bases numbered 8, after V lost 0 bases and J lost 1 base. CDR3 nucleotide sequence: TGTGCCAGCAGCTTGGACAGGGGGGCTAATCTCCAAGAGACCCAGTACTTC. Protein product: CASSLDRGANLQETQYF.

V is TRBV4-3 and J is TRBJ1-2; the match to TRBD1 covers 8 bases. Germline loops: CDR1 LGHNA, CDR2 YSLEER. Trimming removed 4 bases from V and 0 bases from J; junction bases left unmatched: 13. This CDR3 has 18 residues. The CDR3 DNA follows: TGCGCCAGCAGCCCAGCCGGACAGGGAGGGGCGGCTAACTATGGCTACACCTTC. It translates to CASSPAGQGGAANYGYTF.

A single count supports this clone. The V call is TRBV10-3, the J call TRBJ1-2; D might be TRBD1 (6 bases). The V end was cut by 3 bases, the J end by 7 bases, with 12 bases between. The CDR3 has 13 residues. Germline-derived CDR1 and CDR2 are ENHRY and SYGVKD. The CDR3 reads CAISEQGFRGYTF. In DNA form, the CDR3 reads TGTGCCATCAGTGAACAGGGTTTTCGTGGCTACACCTTC.

The chain employs TRBV21-1 and TRBJ1-1; no DNA check was done on the table's D call, TRBD1. TRBV21-1 is listed as a pseudogene. This CDR3 region has 14 residues. The CDR3 region is CASSNGTGKVEAFF. CDR3 DNA: TGTGCCAGCAGCAATGGGACAGGAAAGGTTGAAGCTTTCTTT.

The chain recombines TRBV7-2 with TRBJ2-7; a possible D gene is TRBD1 (6 bases). Germline loops: CDR1 SGHTA, CDR2 FQGNSA. Deletions cut 5 bases from V and 3 bases from J, with 14 bases between. The CDR3 sequence is 14 residues long. This chain's CDR3 is CASSLSTGGYEQYF. Here the CDR3 DNA reads TGTGCCAGCAGCCTTTCGACAGGAGGCTACGAGCAGTACTTC. Combining the CDR3 with reference TRBV7-2 and TRBJ2-7 gives the whole variable domain GAGVSQSPSNKVTEKGKDVELRCDPISGHTALYWYRQSLGQGLEFLIYFQGNSAPDKSGLPSDRFSAERTGGSVSTLTIQRTQQEDSAVYLCASSLSTGGYEQYFGPGTRLTVT.

The chain recombines TRBV30 with TRBJ2-7; 9 bases are a match to TRBD1. The junction had 13 bases not matched to a gene; V was cut back by 8 bases and J by 5 bases. The germline CDR1 and CDR2 sequences are GTSNPN and SVGIG (reference sequence). CDR3 size: 14 residues. The CDR3 DNA reads TGTGCCGGGGACAGGGTAGAAGGGGTGAACGAGCAGTACTTC. It encodes CAGDRVEGVNEQYF.

This clone was recorded a few times. The chain employs TRBV27 and TRBJ1-6; TRBD1 might be the D (5 bases). This CDR3 contains 17 residues. Trimming stripped 0 bases from V and 8 bases from J, with 17 bases between. Germline CDR1 reads MNHEY; CDR2 reads SMNVEV (reference sequence). CDR3 amino acids: CASSLSGRGRVDSPLHF. The CDR3 bases are TGTGCCAGCAGTTTATCGGGGAGGGGCAGGGTCGATTCACCCCTCCACTTT.